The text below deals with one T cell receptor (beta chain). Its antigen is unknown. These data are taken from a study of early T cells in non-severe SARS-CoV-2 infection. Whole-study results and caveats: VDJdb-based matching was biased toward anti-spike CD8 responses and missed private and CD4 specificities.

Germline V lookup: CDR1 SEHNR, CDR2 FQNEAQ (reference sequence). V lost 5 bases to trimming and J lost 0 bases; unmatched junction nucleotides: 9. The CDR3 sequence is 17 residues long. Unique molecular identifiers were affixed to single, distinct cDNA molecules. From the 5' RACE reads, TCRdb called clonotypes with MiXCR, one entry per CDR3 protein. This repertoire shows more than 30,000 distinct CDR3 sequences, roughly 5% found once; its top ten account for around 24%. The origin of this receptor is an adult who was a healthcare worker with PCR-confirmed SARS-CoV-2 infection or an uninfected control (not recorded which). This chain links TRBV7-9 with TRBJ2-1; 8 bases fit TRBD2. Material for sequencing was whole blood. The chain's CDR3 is CASSAGGGSSSYNEQFF. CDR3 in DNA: TGTGCCAGCAGCGCAGGCGGGGGGTCGAGCTCCTACAATGAGCAGTTCTTC. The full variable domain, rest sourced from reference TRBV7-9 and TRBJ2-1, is DTGVSQNPRHKITKRGQNVTFRCDPISEHNRLYWYRQTLGQGPEFLTYFQNEAQLEKSRLLSDRFSAERPKGSFSTLEIQRTEQGDSAMYLCASSAGGGSSSYNEQFFGPGTRLTVL.